Described below is a single T cell receptor (beta chain) sequence and its context. Its specificity is not known. The sample originates from a study of shared clonotypes between healthy human individuals. About the study: Per donor, three plates held CD4 naive cells, three held CD4 memory, two held CD8 naive and one held CD8 memory.

Original methodology: ImmunoSEQ supplied junction-only sequences lacking quality scores, so filtering was different. Sequenced by immunoSEQ multiplex PCR; TCRdb stores in-frame clones only, minus some. For V, J and clone size, that table is used; D and trimming come from the DNA. The table includes about 2.3 million clones, roughly 93% detected once. General observations from the study: In a handful of donors, around 5.5% of naive CD4 clonotypes appeared in common.

Trimming removed 3 bases at V and 0 bases at J, with 8 bases between. This CDR3 contains 13 residues. CDR1 SQVTM and CDR2 ANQGSEA come from the germline V gene. The sequenced sample was naive CD4+ T cells from PBMCs. This sample's subset: CD45RA+ positively selected. This TCR derives from a man aged 18 to 35 in good health. Some clones in this sample may be carry-over from other donors' samples. The rearrangement uses TRBV29-1 and TRBJ1-1, with D unclear. CDR3: CSVDPGLNTEAFF. For the CDR3, the DNA is TGCAGCGTTGATCCCGGCCTGAACACTGAAGCTTTCTTT. Supplemented by reference TRBV29-1 and TRBJ1-1, the full variable domain reads SAVISQKPSRDICQRGTSLTIQCQVDSQVTMMFWYRQQPGQSLTLIATANQGSEATYESGFVIDKFPISRPNLTFSTLTVSNMSPEDSSIYLCSVDPGLNTEAFFGQGTRLTVV.